In this sample, the clone carrying this T cell receptor beta chain turned up a few times. Its specificity is not known. Germline V gene sequence: CDR1 SGHTA, CDR2 FQGNSA. V lost 2 bases and J lost 4, with 14 bases in between. This CDR3 contains 15 residues. This sample is drawn from a study of blood T cells in healthy people across ages. General study findings and limits: A roughly linear age-dependent decrease characterized TCR beta diversity per million T cells.

For the second PCR, which ran for roughly 6 to 12 cycles, a sample-barcoded 5' primer and a J-beta primer mix were used. Every cDNA molecule bore a tag from a template-switch adaptor containing 12 random nucleotides. Samples each returned at least 2.5 million CDR3-containing paired-end reads. MiXCR was run by TCRdb on the 5' RACE reads, yielding one entry per CDR3 protein. The table has about 730,000 distinct CDR3 sequences, approximately 43% seen once. This receptor was identified in a woman aged 55-70 years in good health. Sequencing input: blood. The rearrangement uses TRBV7-2 and TRBJ2-5; possible D gene TRBD2, 6 bases. CDR3 in amino acids: CASSLFGSLGETQYF. The CDR3 DNA reads as TGTGCCAGCAGCTTATTCGGGAGCCTGGGAGAGACCCAGTACTTC.